Below are 8 T cell receptor beta chains sequenced from a single sample in a study of blood T cell repertoires in COVID-19. Sequencing was performed with immunoSEQ multiplex PCR; in TCRdb, only in-frame clones are kept and a portion is missing. Of 300,000 to 400,000 clones listed, roughly 90% are singletons. Sequencing used peripheral blood. The receptor set was obtained from a woman younger than 45 with COVID-19, enrolled during active disease.

The genes are TRBV2 and TRBJ2-2; 11 bases agree with TRBD2. Germline assignment: CDR1 SNHLY and CDR2 FYNNEI. The CDR3 totals 15 residues. The V segment lost 6 bases and the J segment 1 base; nucleotides outside the gene matches: 1. Here the CDR3 DNA reads TGTGCCAGCAGGGGGACTAGCGGGAACACCGGGGAGCTGTTTTTT. Its protein product is CASRGTSGNTGELFF. The full variable domain, its missing parts supplied by reference TRBV2 and TRBJ2-2, is EPEVTQTPSHQVTQMGQEVILRCVPISNHLYFYWYRQILGQKVEFLVSFYNNEISEKSEIFDDQFSVERPDGSNFTLKIRSTKLEDSAMYFCASRGTSGNTGELFFGEGSRLTVL.

The gene calls are TRBV18 and TRBJ1-2; unclear D gene. The CDR3 has 15 residues. V lost 2 bases to trimming and J lost 6 bases, with 16 bases between them. Per the germline V gene, CDR1 is KGHSH and CDR2 is LQKENI. The CDR3 loop reads CASSPEWAGKHGYTF. The CDR3 region has the DNA TGTGCCAGCTCACCAGAGTGGGCCGGCAAGCATGGCTACACCTTC.

The chain links TRBV11-2 to TRBJ2-7; D may be TRBD1 (6 bases). The CDR3 contains 14 residues. The germline V and J ends were trimmed by 3 bases and 6 bases, with 15 bases remaining between them. CDR1 and CDR2 (germline): SGHAT, FQNNGV. The CDR3 is CASSLARGGAEQYF. DNA for the CDR3: TGTGCCAGCAGCTTGGCCAGGGGTGGGGCCGAGCAGTACTTC.

The CDR3 loop reads CASSRSSGPNEKLFF. CDR3 nucleotide sequence: TGTGCCAGCAGCCGAAGTTCAGGTCCTAATGAAAAACTGTTTTTT. This sequence joins TRBV7-3 and TRBJ1-4; D unresolved. Trimming stripped 5 bases from V and 3 bases from J, with 13 bases between. Germline loops: CDR1 SGHTA, CDR2 FQGTGA. There are 15 residues in the CDR3.

This clone was detected only once. The rearrangement joins TRBV12-3 or TRBV12-4 to TRBJ1-1; D remains unclear. The V end lost 7 bases, the J end lost 7 bases, and 16 bases lay between the germline ends. The length of the CDR3 is 13 residues. The CDR3 DNA is TGTGCCAGCATCTTTAGATACGAGGGTGAAGCTTTCTTT. Its protein is CASIFRYEGEAFF.

In its sample, this clone was seen once. This CDR3 is also generated by other DNA sequences in the sample. J is TRBJ1-1 and V is TRBV12-3 or TRBV12-4, with D possibly matching TRBD1 (5 bases). V was clipped by 3 bases and J by 4 bases, with 9 bases between them. CDR3 size: 13 residues. The CDR3 sequence is CASSLGRGTEAFF. The CDR3 DNA sequence: TGTGCCAGCAGTTTGGGTAGGGGCACTGAAGCTTTCTTT.

The CDR3 loop reads CASTRQGETDTQYF. The CDR3 bases are TGTGCCAGCACCCGACAGGGTGAGACAGATACGCAGTATTTT. The gene calls are TRBV3-1 (or the pseudogene TRBV3-2) and TRBJ2-3, with TRBD1 identical over 7 bases. This CDR3 spans 14 amino acids. Germline loops: CDR1 LGHDT, CDR2 YNNKEL (reference sequence). The ends lost 7 bases at V and 3 bases at J; junction bases unmatched: 7.

The rearrangement uses TRBV9 and TRBJ2-2; a weak D match, TRBD1 (6 bases). Germline loops: CDR1 SGDLS, CDR2 YYNGEE. The CDR3 sequence is 15 residues long. Deletions cut 3 bases from V and 3 bases from J, with 12 bases between. CDR3: CASSGEDRHTGELFF. The CDR3 DNA sequence: TGTGCCAGCAGCGGTGAGGACAGACACACCGGGGAGCTGTTTTTT.